This section outlines one TCR beta chain sequence together with its context. The target antigen is unknown. Germline-derived CDR1 and CDR2 are MDHEN and SYDVKM. The CDR3 length is 14 residues. Between the trimmed V and J ends, which lost 7 bases and 4 bases, there was a span of 14 bases. These data belong to a study of cytomegalovirus exposure and HLA in healthy donors. Study-wide results and caveats: 87-base-pair reads could not separate some V segments, including TRBV6-2 and TRBV6-3.

Researchers ran the PCR with 60 Vbeta and 13 Jbeta primers. Assay used: immunoSEQ multiplex PCR; TCRdb lists only in-frame clones, some missing. The sample records some 150,000 clones, 60% to 80% being singletons. The V gene is TRBV28, the J gene TRBJ1-5; no reliable D call. The TCR originated in a man aged 30-40 years in good health and CMV-seropositive. The sample taken for sequencing was PBMCs. CDR3 in DNA: TGTGCCAGCATCGACACCAGGTATAATCAGCCCCAGCATTTT. It yields the protein CASIDTRYNQPQHF.